One and the same sample provided the 11 T cell receptor beta chains below, sequenced in a study of T cells after yellow fever vaccination. A single record per CDR3 protein comes from TCRdb applying MiXCR to the 5' RACE reads. The table has 450,000 to 600,000 distinct CDR3 sequences, less than 20% seen once. This sample comprised PBMCs, obtained more than 4 days after the first yellow fever vaccination. The source is a man aged 18 to 29 who received the YFV17D yellow fever vaccine.

V and J are TRBV9 and TRBJ1-1; 7 bases fit TRBD1. V gave up 0 bases and J gave up 1 base; unmatched junction bases: 6. The germline gives CDR1 SGDLS, CDR2 YYNGEE. The CDR3 contains 16 residues. The CDR3 protein is CASSVVFDRENTEAFF. The CDR3 coding sequence is TGTGCCAGCAGCGTAGTCTTTGACAGGGAGAACACTGAAGCTTTCTTT.

The chain is built from TRBV6-5 and TRBJ2-1; 12 nucleotides match TRBD2. The germline gives CDR1 MNHEY, CDR2 SVGAGI. The CDR3 has 17 residues. V shed 4 bases, J shed 4 bases, and the junction held 8 bases outside the gene matches. The CDR3 nucleotides are TGTGCCAGCAGTTCTAGCGGGGGGGAAGACCTTTACAATGAGCAGTTCTTC. Protein: CASSSSGGEDLYNEQFF.

This clonotype has just a few counts. The CDR3 nucleotides read TGTGCCAGCAGCAAAGGGTTGACAGACTTAGCCAAAAACATTCAGTACTTC. It specifies CASSKGLTDLAKNIQYF. The chain is built from TRBV21-1 and TRBJ2-4; the listed D gene, TRBD1, was not tested against the DNA. TRBV21-1 is reported as a pseudogene. CDR3 length: 17 residues.

This chain joins TRBV6-2 or TRBV6-3 and TRBJ1-1; D not certain. Germline V gene data show CDR1 as MNHEY and CDR2 as SVGEGT. V dropped 0 bases and J dropped 5 bases, with 10 bases sitting between them. This CDR3 is built from 14 residues. CDR3 sequence reads: CASSYSWERTEAFF. The CDR3 nucleotides are TGTGCCAGCAGTTACTCGTGGGAAAGAACTGAAGCTTTCTTT.

The rearrangement uses TRBV3-1 and TRBJ2-7; TRBD2 might be the D (6 bases). The CDR3 runs to 14 residues. Germline loops: CDR1 LGHDT, CDR2 YNNKEL (reference sequence). V was cut by 4 bases and J by 3 bases, with 13 bases left in between. Here the CDR3 DNA reads TGTGCCAGCAGCCTTACGACGGGAGACTACGAGCAGTACTTC. Translation: CASSLTTGDYEQYF.

This clonotype showed up just a few times. The V gene is TRBV7-2, the J gene TRBJ2-3; the match to TRBD1 covers 11 bases. The germline CDR1 and CDR2 sequences are SGHTA and FQGNSA. V shed 4 bases, J shed 3 bases, and the junction held 3 bases outside the gene matches. The CDR3 covers 15 residues. CDR3 sequence: CASSYGQGATDTQYF. For the CDR3, the DNA is TGTGCCAGCAGCTATGGACAGGGGGCTACAGATACGCAGTATTTT.

The rearrangement joins TRBV12-3 or TRBV12-4 to TRBJ1-6; D might be TRBD1 (5 bases). The V and J ends lost 7 bases and 2 bases respectively, with 12 bases between them. The CDR3 is 15 residues long. CDR3 loop: CASTRRDAYNSPLHF. CDR3 sequence (DNA): TGTGCCAGCACAAGACGGGACGCCTATAATTCACCCCTCCACTTT.

The rearrangement links TRBV9 to TRBJ1-1; D is ambiguous. The V end lost 0 bases, the J end lost 0 bases, and 6 bases lay between the germline ends. This CDR3 has 14 amino acids. CDR1 is SGDLS and CDR2 is YYNGEE in the germline V gene. The CDR3 spells CASSVARMNTEAFF. The DNA of the CDR3 is TGTGCCAGCAGCGTAGCTCGGATGAACACTGAAGCTTTCTTT.

V is TRBV12-3 or TRBV12-4 and J is TRBJ1-5; 7 positions agree with TRBD1. J gave up 4 bases and V 7 bases, and 10 bases lay outside the gene matches. The length of the CDR3 is 15 residues. The CDR3 bases are TGTGCCAGCACCTGGACAGGAGGGCCTAATCAGCCCCAGCATTTT. This sequence encodes CASTWTGGPNQPQHF.

This clonotype has a handful of counts. The chain is built from TRBV20-1 and TRBJ1-2; 8 positions agree with TRBD1. Germline V gene sequence: CDR1 DFQATT, CDR2 SNEGSKA (reference sequence). V lost 1 base and J lost 6; bases outside the gene matches: 7. The CDR3 runs 14 residues. CDR3 sequence reads: CSARAEDRDDGYTF. The CDR3 DNA sequence: TGCAGTGCTAGAGCCGAGGACAGGGACGATGGCTACACCTTC.

This clonotype has more than one count but fewer than ten. This sequence joins TRBV29-1 and TRBJ1-2; 8 bases fit TRBD1. This CDR3 has 13 amino acids. Germline loops: CDR1 SQVTM, CDR2 ANQGSEA. V lost 4 bases, J lost 4 bases, and 5 bases stayed unmatched. The CDR3 is CSVGQGPLYGYTF. The CDR3 coding sequence is TGCAGCGTTGGACAGGGGCCCCTCTATGGCTACACCTTC.